Included here is one T cell receptor (beta chain) sequence, with context. Its antigen specificity is not known. Per-base qualities were not stored, and no clone one base away is much larger. This specimen belongs to a study of blood T cell repertoires in COVID-19 (dated by TCRdb to 2018 to 2020). About the investigation overall: Collaborator samples came from the United States, Italy and Spain and covered acute and convalescent phases of COVID-19. The prospective study material was composed of cDNA or gDNA derived from T cells, B-cell-depleted T cells, or PBMCs. Deeply sampled blood TCRbeta repertoires from subjects exposed to, actively infected with, or recovered from COVID-19 were included in the dataset. The repertoires were made available in a free public database intended to serve as a resource for research on the immune response to SARS-CoV-2. Samples were obtained from the ongoing ImmuneRACE study (first 160 participants) and from over 1,000 subjects provided by 6 global collaborators. Nearly every sample came with metadata listing a de-identified subject ID, COVID-19 status, age in years and sex. Where HLA class I and class II types were available, the types were taken from metadata supplied by the sample provider, not from assay-based typing.

Overall study outcomes, separate from this receptor: Clinical and demographic metadata were provided uncurated, with the amount varying by source and participant.

The immunoSEQ Assay, a bias-controlled multiplex PCR, was used to amplify TCRbeta CDR3 regions from genomic DNA. The authors' pipeline ran thus. Within the assay, amplification of reference gene primers was used to estimate how many nucleated cells each sample contained. To quantify the absolute abundance of each unique TCRbeta CDR3 rearrangement, sequence reads were collapsed and filtered. Productive Simpson clonality was computed per sample as the square root of Simpson's diversity index over productive rearrangements. This immuneACCESS table, as held by TCRdb, lists in-frame sequences with V and J called but not all clones. Of the missing ones, under half trace to an unresolved V gene in checked studies; the others have no known cause. V, J and clone size reflect that table, while D and trimming were determined from the DNA. This sample is represented by some 120,000 clones; over 80% of them were singletons. Of the sample, 2% to 2.5% is held by the ten largest clones.

Collaborating institutions collected whole blood in K2EDTA tubes following their own protocols. For TCRbeta analysis, collaborators shipped samples as frozen whole blood, isolated PBMCs, or DNA extracted from either of those sample types. This TCR was sampled from a man aged 25-45 years with acute or convalescent COVID-19. Sequenced: peripheral blood.

The DNA sequence is as follows: TGTGCCAGCAGCCTAAACAGGTTAGACACTGAAGCTTTCTTT. Translated, it reads CASSLNRLDTEAFF. The chain joins TRBV7-2 to TRBJ1-1; TRBD1 could be the D gene, as 5 bases match. Inclusive of the bounding cysteine and phenylalanine, the CDR3 is 14 residues long. Only the CDR3 part of the read is kept: 42 bases, read in frame from the first base. CDR1 and CDR2 are drawn from the germline V gene: SGHTA, FQGNSA. The junction carries 13 bases between V and J, which are trimmed by 5 bases and 3 bases respectively.